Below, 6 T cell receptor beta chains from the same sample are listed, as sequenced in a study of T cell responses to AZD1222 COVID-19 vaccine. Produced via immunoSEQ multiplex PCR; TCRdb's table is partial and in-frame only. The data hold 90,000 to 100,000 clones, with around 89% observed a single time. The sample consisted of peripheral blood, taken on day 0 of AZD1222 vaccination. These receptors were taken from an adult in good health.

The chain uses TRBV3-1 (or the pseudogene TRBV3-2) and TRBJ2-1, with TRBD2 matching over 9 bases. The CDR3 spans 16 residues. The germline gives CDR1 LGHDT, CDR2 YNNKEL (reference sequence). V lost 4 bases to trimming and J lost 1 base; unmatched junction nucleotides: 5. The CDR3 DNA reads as TGTGCCAGCAGCCTACTAGCGGGCGGATCCTACAATGAGCAGTTCTTC. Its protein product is CASSLLAGGSYNEQFF.

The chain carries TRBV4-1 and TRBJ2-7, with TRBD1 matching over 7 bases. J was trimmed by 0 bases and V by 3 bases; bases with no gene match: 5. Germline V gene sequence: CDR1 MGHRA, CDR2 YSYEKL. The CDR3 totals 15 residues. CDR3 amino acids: CASSQGNRGSYEQYF. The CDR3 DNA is TGCGCCAGCAGCCAGGGCAACAGGGGCTCCTACGAGCAGTACTTC.

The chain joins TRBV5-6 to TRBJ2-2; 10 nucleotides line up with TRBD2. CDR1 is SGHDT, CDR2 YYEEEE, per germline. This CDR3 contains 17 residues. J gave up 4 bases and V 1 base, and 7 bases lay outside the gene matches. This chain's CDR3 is CASSLLASGGSTGELFF. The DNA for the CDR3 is TGTGCCAGCAGCTTGTTGGCTAGCGGGGGCAGCACCGGGGAGCTGTTTTTT.

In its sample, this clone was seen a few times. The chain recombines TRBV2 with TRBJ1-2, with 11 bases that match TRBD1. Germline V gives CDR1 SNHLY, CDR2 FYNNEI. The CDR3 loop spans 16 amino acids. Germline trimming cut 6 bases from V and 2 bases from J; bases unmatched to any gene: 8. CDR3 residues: CASRVGQGASNYGYTF. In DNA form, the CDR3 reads TGTGCCAGCAGGGTTGGACAGGGGGCGTCGAACTATGGCTACACCTTC.

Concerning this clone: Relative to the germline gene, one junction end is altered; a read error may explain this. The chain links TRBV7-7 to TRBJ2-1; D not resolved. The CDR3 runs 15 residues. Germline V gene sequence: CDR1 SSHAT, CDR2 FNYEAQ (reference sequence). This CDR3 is CASSLSNGRTNEQFF. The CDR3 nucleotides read TGTGCTAGCAGCTTATCCAATGGACGAACGAATGAGCAGTTCTTC.

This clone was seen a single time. For the CDR3, the DNA is TGTGCCAGCAGTTACAATGGCATTAGCACAGATACGCAGTATTTT. Encoded protein: CASSYNGISTDTQYF. The chain employs TRBV6-5 and TRBJ2-3; unclear D gene. The CDR3 runs 15 residues. Trimming took off 2 bases at V and 0 bases at J, with 9 bases between the two ends. The V gene's germline CDR1 is MNHEY and CDR2 SVGAGI.